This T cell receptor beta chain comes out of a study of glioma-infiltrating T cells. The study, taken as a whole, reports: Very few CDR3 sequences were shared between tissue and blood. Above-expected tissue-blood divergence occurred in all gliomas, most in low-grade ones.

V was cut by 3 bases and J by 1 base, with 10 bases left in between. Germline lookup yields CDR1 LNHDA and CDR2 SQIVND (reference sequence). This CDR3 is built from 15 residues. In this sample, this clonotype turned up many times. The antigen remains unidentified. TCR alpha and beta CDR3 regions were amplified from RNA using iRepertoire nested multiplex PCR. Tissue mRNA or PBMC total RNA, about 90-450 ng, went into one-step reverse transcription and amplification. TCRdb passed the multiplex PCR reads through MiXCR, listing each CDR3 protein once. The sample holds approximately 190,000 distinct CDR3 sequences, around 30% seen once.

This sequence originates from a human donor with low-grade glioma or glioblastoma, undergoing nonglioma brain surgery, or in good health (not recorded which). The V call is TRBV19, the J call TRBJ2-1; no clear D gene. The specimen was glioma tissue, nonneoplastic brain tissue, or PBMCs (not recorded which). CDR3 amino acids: CASSIPGLSYNEQFF. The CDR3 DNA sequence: TGTGCCAGTAGTATCCCGGGCCTATCCTACAATGAGCAGTTCTTC.